This T cell receptor beta chain was recovered during a study of T-cell reconstitution after alpha-beta-depleted transplantation in children. General study results and limits: It was reported that alpha-beta T cells came from several hundred expanded graft clones (about two months after transplant). A year post-transplant, T-cell counts and diversity derived mostly from newly produced T cells. At day 60, the high TCRbeta diversity found in some patients originated from recipient T cells and thymic progenitors that had survived.

This clonotype was recorded a few times. Its antigen is unknown. Unique molecular identifiers were incorporated during preparation of the TCRbeta library. TCRdb fed the PCR reads into MiXCR, producing one record per CDR3 protein. Of almost 600,000 distinct CDR3 sequences listed, more than 20% are singletons. V was pared by 7 bases and J by 0 bases, with 16 bases between. Germline V gene data show CDR1 as MDHEN and CDR2 as SYDVKM. The CDR3 contains 16 residues. The sequence derives from a boy younger than two with Wiskott-Aldrich syndrome, due to receive a stem cell transplant. The material sequenced was PBMCs, taken before TCRalphabeta/CD19-depleted stem cell transplant. The chain uses TRBV28 and TRBJ1-3; weak D call: TRBD1 (6 bases). The CDR3 spells CASTPSGQSSGNTIYF. The DNA for the CDR3 is TGTGCCAGCACCCCCTCCGGACAGTCCTCTGGAAACACCATATATTTT.